A selection of T cell receptor beta chains follows, all from one sample in a study of cytomegalovirus exposure and HLA in healthy donors. Some clones are missing from TCRdb's copy, which holds only in-frame ones; the method was immunoSEQ multiplex PCR. The table records just over 80,000 clones, 95% to 97% of them present only once. The specimen sequenced was PBMCs. These receptors originate from a woman between 18 and 29 years old in good health and CMV-seronegative. Both conserved end residues are part of each CDR3. The D gene is left open where the match is weak. A row's size may be missing; if present it is once, few, many or a size class.

cdr3_nt cdr3_aa v_call d_call clone_size j_call
TGTGCCAGCAGTTCACAGGGGATGCGGCACACTGAAGCTTTCTTT CASSSQGMRHTEAFF TRBV28 TRBD1 NA TRBJ1-1
TGTGCCAGCAGCTTAGTCGAGCGGGAGAATGAGCAGTTCTTC CASSLVERENEQFF TRBV7-8 TRBD2 NA TRBJ2-1
TGTGCCAGCAGCTTAGCGTATTCCAGCGGGAGGGTCACCGGGGAGCTGTTTTTT CASSLAYSSGRVTGELFF TRBV7-8 TRBD2 NA TRBJ2-2
TGTGCCAGCAGTTCAGCAGGGGGCTTCATCCAAGAGACCCAGTACTTC CASSSAGGFIQETQYF TRBV6-5 TRBD1 NA TRBJ2-5
TGTGCCAGCTCACCCGGGACAGAGGGTACCTATGGCTACACCTTC CASSPGTEGTYGYTF TRBV18 TRBD1 NA TRBJ1-2
TGTGCCAGCAGCGGGACAGGGGTGGGAAACACCATATATTTT CASSGTGVGNTIYF TRBV5-6 TRBD1 NA TRBJ1-3
TGTGCCAGCAGTTATAGCGCTACTGGATTCCCGTCGCCCGGTCAGCCCCAGCATTTT CASSYSATGFPSPGQPQHF TRBV7-8 NA NA TRBJ1-5
TGTGCCAGAAGCTCGAGCTACGAGCAGTACTTC CARSSSYEQYF TRBV5-3 NA NA TRBJ2-7
TGTGCCAGCAGCGTAGTATGGAACACTGAAGCTTTCTTT CASSVVWNTEAFF TRBV9 NA NA TRBJ1-1
TGTGCCAGCAGTCCCCCGGGCAGGGAGGGAGGCGAGCAGTACTTC CASSPPGREGGEQYF TRBV11-2 TRBD2 NA TRBJ2-7
TGTGCCAGCTCACCACCCGTTTATAACTCTGGAAACACCATATATTTT CASSPPVYNSGNTIYF TRBV18 NA NA TRBJ1-3
TGCGCCAGCAGCTTAATGGGGGGGCCTTGGGACGAGCAGTACTTC CASSLMGGPWDEQYF TRBV5-1 NA NA TRBJ2-7
TGTGCCAGCAGCACCGCGACCGTCAGGGGGTCTAGGACAGATACGCAGTATTTT CASSTATVRGSRTDTQYF TRBV5-6 TRBD1 once TRBJ2-3
TGCGCCAGCAGTCCAGGACAGGGGTGGGAGCAGTACTTC CASSPGQGWEQYF TRBV10-1 TRBD1 NA TRBJ2-7
TGCGCCAGCAGCTTGGGAGTAGCAGGAACGCGGGGCAATGAGCAGTTCTTC CASSLGVAGTRGNEQFF TRBV5-1 NA NA TRBJ2-1
TGCGCCAGCATGTGGGGCGACGAGCAGTACTTC CASMWGDEQYF TRBV5-1 NA NA TRBJ2-7
TGTGCCAGCTCACCGGGTTCGGGACAGACCCCCGCAAATGGCTACACCTTC CASSPGSGQTPANGYTF TRBV18 TRBD1 NA TRBJ1-2
TGTGCCAGCTCACCAGTGACTAGCGTGGAGACCCAGTACTTC CASSPVTSVETQYF TRBV18 TRBD2 NA TRBJ2-5
TGTGCCAGCAGCCTAAACGTCGCGACTGTGAACACTGAAGCTTTCTTT CASSLNVATVNTEAFF TRBV27 NA NA TRBJ1-1
TGTGCCAGCAGCAAAACTAGCGGGAAGGGGGAGACCCAGTACTTC CASSKTSGKGETQYF TRBV7-9 TRBD2 NA TRBJ2-5
TGTGCCTGGGACCTGGGATGGGGCAGCTATGGCTACACCTTC CAWDLGWGSYGYTF TRBV30 NA NA TRBJ1-2
TGTGCCAGTAGTATAGCACTACCGAACACAGATACGCAGTATTTT CASSIALPNTDTQYF TRBV19 NA NA TRBJ2-3
TGTGCCAGCAGTAAAACCGACAGATACACTGAAGCTTTCTTT CASSKTDRYTEAFF TRBV27 NA NA TRBJ1-1
TGTGCCAGTAGTATCGATCTTCAGGGCGCGAACACCGGGGAGCTGTTTTTT CASSIDLQGANTGELFF TRBV19 NA NA TRBJ2-2
TGTGCTACCAAACGGAGGACCGGGGAGCTGTTTTTT CATKRRTGELFF TRBV7-9 NA NA TRBJ2-2
TGCGCCAGCAGCCAAGTTTTAGGACTAGCGGGACACGAGCAGTACTTC CASSQVLGLAGHEQYF TRBV4-1 TRBD2 NA TRBJ2-7
TGTGCCAGCAGTTCACGACCGGGACAGGGAGGAAAACTGTTTTTT CASSSRPGQGGKLFF TRBV28 TRBD1 NA TRBJ1-4
TGTGCCAGCCAAGGTGTGGCGGGAACCTACAATGAGCAGTTCTTC CASQGVAGTYNEQFF TRBV19 NA NA TRBJ2-1
TGTGCCAGTAGCACGGACCCCCCCCGGGGCTCCTACAATGAGCAGTTCTTC CASSTDPPRGSYNEQFF TRBV19 NA NA TRBJ2-1
TGTGCCAGCATCCAGGGGGGACCCTACGACTACGAGCAGTACTTC CASIQGGPYDYEQYF TRBV28 NA NA TRBJ2-7
TGTGCCAGTAGTACGGGGACAGGGCTATATAGCAATCAGCCCCAGCATTTT CASSTGTGLYSNQPQHF TRBV19 TRBD1 NA TRBJ1-5
TGCAGCGTTCGCGGGAGAGACTACGAGCAGTACTTC CSVRGRDYEQYF TRBV29-1 TRBD2 NA TRBJ2-7
TGTGCCAGCAAGAGCGGGGTAGACAATGAGCAGTTCTTC CASKSGVDNEQFF TRBV28 TRBD2 NA TRBJ2-1
TGCAGCGTTGTAGATCAGGGCGGCAATCAGCCCCAGCATTTT CSVVDQGGNQPQHF TRBV29-1 NA NA TRBJ1-5
TGTGCCAGCAGTGACGCGGTACCTAGGGGAGAGCAGTACTTC CASSDAVPRGEQYF TRBV2 NA NA TRBJ2-7
TGTGCCAGCAGTGGGGGTCGGGGGAAGGCTGGAAACACCATATATTTT CASSGGRGKAGNTIYF TRBV28 NA once TRBJ1-3
TGTGCCAGCAGCAAAGAAAAAGGGACAGGGGGCGACCAGCCCCAGCATTTT CASSKEKGTGGDQPQHF TRBV21-1 NA NA TRBJ1-5
TGTGCCAGCTCTCGGGGAGGGACCCTCTCCTACGAGCAGTACTTC CASSRGGTLSYEQYF TRBV27 TRBD2 NA TRBJ2-7
TGTGCCTGGAGTGGGGGTAGCGGGAAAGGTTACAATGAGCAGTTCTTC CAWSGGSGKGYNEQFF TRBV30 TRBD2 NA TRBJ2-1
TGCAGCACTTACCGCCCAGGGGGCCTCCAAGAGACCCAGTACTTC CSTYRPGGLQETQYF TRBV29-1 TRBD1 NA TRBJ2-5
TGTGCCAGCAGCGTAGCCCCCAACTTGAATGAGCAGTTCTTC CASSVAPNLNEQFF TRBV9 NA NA TRBJ2-1
TGCAGCGTTGAAGAAACCGAGAGCTCCTACAATGAGCAGTTCTTC CSVEETESSYNEQFF TRBV29-1 NA NA TRBJ2-1
TGTGCCAGCAGCTTAGTAGTCGCCTCCTACAATGAGCAGTTCTTC CASSLVVASYNEQFF TRBV11-2 NA NA TRBJ2-1
TGTGCCAGCAGCGCTAGCACGGGGTGGGACTATGGCTACACCTTC CASSASTGWDYGYTF TRBV7-9 NA NA TRBJ1-2
TGTGCCAGCAGCGCAGCGGGAGTGTGGACCGGGGAGCTGTTTTTT CASSAAGVWTGELFF TRBV9 TRBD2 NA TRBJ2-2
TGCGCCAGCAGCTTGGCGGTAAGCGGGAGGGCTTGGGGCACAGATACGCAGTATTTT CASSLAVSGRAWGTDTQYF TRBV5-1 TRBD2 NA TRBJ2-3